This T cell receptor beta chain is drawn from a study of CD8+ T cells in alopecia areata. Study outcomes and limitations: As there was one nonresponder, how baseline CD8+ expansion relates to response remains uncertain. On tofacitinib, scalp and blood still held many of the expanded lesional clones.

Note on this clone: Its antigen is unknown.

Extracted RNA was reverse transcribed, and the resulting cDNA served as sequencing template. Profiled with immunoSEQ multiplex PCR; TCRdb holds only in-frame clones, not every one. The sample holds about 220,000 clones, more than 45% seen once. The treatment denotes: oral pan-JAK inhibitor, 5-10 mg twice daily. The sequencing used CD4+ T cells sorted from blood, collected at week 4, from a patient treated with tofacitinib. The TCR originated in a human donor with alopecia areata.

CDR3 in amino acids: CASSYKGLSYNEQFF. The DNA of the CDR3 is TGTGCCAGCAGTTACAAAGGACTCTCCTACAATGAGCAGTTCTTC. The chain combines TRBV6-5 with TRBJ2-1; maybe TRBD2 (5 bases). The germline V gene encodes CDR1 MNHEY and CDR2 SVGAGI. V was pared by 2 bases and J by 0 bases, with 8 bases between. The CDR3 runs to 15 residues.